This T cell receptor beta chain was obtained from a study of OX40 agonist ivuxolimab in advanced cancers. This CDR3 spans 13 amino acids. CDR1 and CDR2 (germline): MGHDK, SYGVNS. Trimming left V 5 bases short and J 0 bases short, with 5 bases between. The count of this clone is one. The data were produced by immunoSEQ multiplex PCR, yet TCRdb's version contains in-frame clones alone and is incomplete. Here the sample spans approximately 17,000 clones, approximately 85% being singletons. Sequenced here: CD4+ or CD8+ T cells sorted from blood, sampled in a trial of the OX40 agonist ivuxolimab. The TCR originated in an adult with an advanced solid tumor such as melanoma, head and neck, liver or kidney cancer. The chain couples TRBV25-1 to TRBJ2-1; possible D gene TRBD2, 5 bases. As DNA, the CDR3 is TGTGCCAGCAGTCGGGGCTCCTACAATGAGCAGTTCTTC. Protein product: CASSRGSYNEQFF.